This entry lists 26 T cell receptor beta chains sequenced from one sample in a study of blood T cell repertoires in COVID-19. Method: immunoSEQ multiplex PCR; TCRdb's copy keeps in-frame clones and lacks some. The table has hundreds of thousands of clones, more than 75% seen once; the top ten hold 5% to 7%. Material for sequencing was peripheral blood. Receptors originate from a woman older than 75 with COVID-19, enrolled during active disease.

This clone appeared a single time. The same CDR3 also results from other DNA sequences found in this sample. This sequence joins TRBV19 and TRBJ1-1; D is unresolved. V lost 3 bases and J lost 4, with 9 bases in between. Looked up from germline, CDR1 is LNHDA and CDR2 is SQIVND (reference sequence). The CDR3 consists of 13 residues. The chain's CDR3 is CASSIEGSTEAFF. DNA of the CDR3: TGTGCCAGTAGTATCGAGGGCAGCACTGAAGCTTTCTTT.

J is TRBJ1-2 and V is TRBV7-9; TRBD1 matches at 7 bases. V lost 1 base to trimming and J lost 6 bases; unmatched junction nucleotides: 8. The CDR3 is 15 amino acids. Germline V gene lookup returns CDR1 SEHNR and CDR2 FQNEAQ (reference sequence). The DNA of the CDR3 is TGTGCCAGCAGCTTAGAAAGGGGGCGCGGAGATGGCTACACCTTC. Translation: CASSLERGRGDGYTF.

CDR3 in amino acids: CASSLQLSGGTDTQYF. DNA of the CDR3: TGTGCCAGCAGCTTACAGTTAAGCGGGGGCACAGATACGCAGTATTTT. The chain carries TRBV7-2 and TRBJ2-3; 7 nucleotides agree with TRBD2. Germline-derived CDR1 and CDR2 are SGHTA and FQGNSA. This CDR3 spans 16 amino acids. Losses at the gene ends were 2 bases for V and 1 base for J; bases not matched to a gene: 6.

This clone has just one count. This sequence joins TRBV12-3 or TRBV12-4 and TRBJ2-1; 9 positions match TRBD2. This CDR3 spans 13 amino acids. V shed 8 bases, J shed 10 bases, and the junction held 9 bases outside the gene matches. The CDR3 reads CASWVAGVGEQFF. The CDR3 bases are TGTGCCAGCTGGGTAGCGGGGGTCGGAGAGCAGTTCTTC.

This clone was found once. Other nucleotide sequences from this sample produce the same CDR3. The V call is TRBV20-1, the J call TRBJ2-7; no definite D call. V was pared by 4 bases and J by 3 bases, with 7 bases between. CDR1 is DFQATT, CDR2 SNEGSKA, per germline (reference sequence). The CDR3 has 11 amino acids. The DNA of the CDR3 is TGCAGTGCTACTACGCACTACGAGCAGTACTTC. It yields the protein CSATTHYEQYF.

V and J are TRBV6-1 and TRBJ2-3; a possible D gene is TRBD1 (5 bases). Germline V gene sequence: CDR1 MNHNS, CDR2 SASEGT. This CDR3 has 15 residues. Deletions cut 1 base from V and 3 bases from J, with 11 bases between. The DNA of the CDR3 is TGTGCCAGCAGTGAAGATTGGGGCAGGACAGATACGCAGTATTTT. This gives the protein CASSEDWGRTDTQYF.

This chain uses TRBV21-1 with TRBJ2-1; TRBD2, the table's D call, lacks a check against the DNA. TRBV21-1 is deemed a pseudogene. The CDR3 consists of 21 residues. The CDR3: CASSKGDWRLAGVWSYNEQFF. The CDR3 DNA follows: TGTGCCAGCAGCAAAGGGGATTGGCGACTAGCGGGGGTATGGTCCTACAATGAGCAGTTCTTC.

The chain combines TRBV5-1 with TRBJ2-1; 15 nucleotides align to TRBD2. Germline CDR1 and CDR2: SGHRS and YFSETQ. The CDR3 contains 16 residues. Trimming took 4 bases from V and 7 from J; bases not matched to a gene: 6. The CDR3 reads CASSTGLAGGRNEQFF. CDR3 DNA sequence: TGCGCCAGCAGCACTGGACTAGCGGGGGGGCGGAATGAGCAGTTCTTC.

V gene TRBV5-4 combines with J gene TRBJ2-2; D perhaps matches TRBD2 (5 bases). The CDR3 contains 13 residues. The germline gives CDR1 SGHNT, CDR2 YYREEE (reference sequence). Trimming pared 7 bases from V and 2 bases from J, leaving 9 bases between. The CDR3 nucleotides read TGTGCCAGCTCACGGGGAAACACCGGGGAGCTGTTTTTT. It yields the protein CASSRGNTGELFF.

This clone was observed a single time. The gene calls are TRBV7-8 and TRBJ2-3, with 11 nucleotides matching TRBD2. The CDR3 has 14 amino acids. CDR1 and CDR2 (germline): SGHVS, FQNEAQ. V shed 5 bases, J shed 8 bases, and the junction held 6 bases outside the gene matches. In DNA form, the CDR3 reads TGTGCCAGCAGCCGAGGGACTAGCGGTACTACGCAGTATTTT. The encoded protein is CASSRGTSGTTQYF.

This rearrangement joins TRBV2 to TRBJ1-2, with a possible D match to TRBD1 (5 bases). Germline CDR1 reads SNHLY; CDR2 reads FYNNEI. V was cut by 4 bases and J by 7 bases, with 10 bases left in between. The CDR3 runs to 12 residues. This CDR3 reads CASSARAGGYTF. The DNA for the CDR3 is TGTGCCAGCAGTGCCAGGGCAGGTGGCTACACCTTC.

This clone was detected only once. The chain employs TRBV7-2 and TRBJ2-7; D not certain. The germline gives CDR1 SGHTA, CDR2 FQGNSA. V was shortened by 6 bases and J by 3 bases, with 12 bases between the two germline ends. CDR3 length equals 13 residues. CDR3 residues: CASSISPSYEQYF. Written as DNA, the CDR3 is TGTGCCAGCAGTATTAGCCCGAGCTACGAGCAGTACTTC.

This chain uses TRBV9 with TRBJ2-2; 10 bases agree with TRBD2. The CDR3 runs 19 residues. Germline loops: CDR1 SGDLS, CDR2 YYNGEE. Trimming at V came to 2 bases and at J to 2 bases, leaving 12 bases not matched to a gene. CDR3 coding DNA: TGTGCCAGCAGCGTCCCCCCCCCTAGCGGGGGCCCCAACACCGGGGAGCTGTTTTTT. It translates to CASSVPPPSGGPNTGELFF.

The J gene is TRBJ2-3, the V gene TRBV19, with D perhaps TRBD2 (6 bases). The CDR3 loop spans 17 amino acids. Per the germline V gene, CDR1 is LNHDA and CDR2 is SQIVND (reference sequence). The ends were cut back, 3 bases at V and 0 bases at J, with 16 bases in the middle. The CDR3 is CASSIGGGRGSTDTQYF. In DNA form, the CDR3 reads TGTGCCAGTAGTATTGGAGGTGGCCGGGGGAGCACAGATACGCAGTATTTT.

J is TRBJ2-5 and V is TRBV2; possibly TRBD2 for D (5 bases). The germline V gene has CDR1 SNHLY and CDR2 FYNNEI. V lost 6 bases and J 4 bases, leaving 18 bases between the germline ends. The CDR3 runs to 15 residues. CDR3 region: CASSLFIASTETQYF. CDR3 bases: TGTGCCAGCAGCTTATTTATAGCGAGTACAGAGACCCAGTACTTC.

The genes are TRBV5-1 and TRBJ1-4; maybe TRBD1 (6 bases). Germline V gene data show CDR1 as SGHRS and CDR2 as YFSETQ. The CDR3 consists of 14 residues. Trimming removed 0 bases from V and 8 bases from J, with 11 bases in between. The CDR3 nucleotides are TGCGCCAGCAGCTTGGGTACAGGGTACGAAAAACTGTTTTTT. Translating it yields CASSLGTGYEKLFF.

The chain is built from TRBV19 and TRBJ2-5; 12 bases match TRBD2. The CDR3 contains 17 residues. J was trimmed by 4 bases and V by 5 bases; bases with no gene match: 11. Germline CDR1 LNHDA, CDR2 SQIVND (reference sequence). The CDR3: CASSPILAGGQSETQYF. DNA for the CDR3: TGTGCCAGTAGTCCAATTCTAGCGGGGGGGCAATCAGAGACCCAGTACTTC. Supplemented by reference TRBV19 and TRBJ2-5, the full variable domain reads DGGITQSPKYLFRKEGQNVTLSCEQNLNHDAMYWYRQDPGQGLRLIYYSQIVNDFQKGDIAEGYSVSREKKESFPLTVTSAQKNPTAFYLCASSPILAGGQSETQYFGPGTRLLVL.

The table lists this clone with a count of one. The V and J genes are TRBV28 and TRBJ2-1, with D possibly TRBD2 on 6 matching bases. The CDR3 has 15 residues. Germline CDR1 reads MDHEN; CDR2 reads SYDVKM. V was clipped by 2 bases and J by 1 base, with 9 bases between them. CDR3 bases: TGTGCCAGCAGTTTACCGGGGGTGTCCTACAATGAGCAGTTCTTC. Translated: CASSLPGVSYNEQFF. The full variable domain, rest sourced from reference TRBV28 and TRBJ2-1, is DVKVTQSSRYLVKRTGEKVFLECVQDMDHENMFWYRQDPGLGLRLIYFSYDVKMKEKGDIPEGYSVSREKKERFSLILESASTNQTSMYLCASSLPGVSYNEQFFGPGTRLTVL.

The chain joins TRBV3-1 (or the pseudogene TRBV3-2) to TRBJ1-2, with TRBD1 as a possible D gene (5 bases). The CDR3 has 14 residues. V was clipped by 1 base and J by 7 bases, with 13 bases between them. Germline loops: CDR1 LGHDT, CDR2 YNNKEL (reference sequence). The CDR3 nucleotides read TGTGCCAGCAGCCAAGGCTCTAGGGGAGGTGGCTACACCTTC. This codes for CASSQGSRGGGYTF.

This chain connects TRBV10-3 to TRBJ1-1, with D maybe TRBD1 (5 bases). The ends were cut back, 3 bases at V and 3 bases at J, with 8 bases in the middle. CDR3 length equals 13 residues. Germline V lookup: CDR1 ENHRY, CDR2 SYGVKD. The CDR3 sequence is CAISDQGYTEAFF. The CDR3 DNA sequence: TGTGCCATCAGTGATCAGGGATACACTGAAGCTTTCTTT.

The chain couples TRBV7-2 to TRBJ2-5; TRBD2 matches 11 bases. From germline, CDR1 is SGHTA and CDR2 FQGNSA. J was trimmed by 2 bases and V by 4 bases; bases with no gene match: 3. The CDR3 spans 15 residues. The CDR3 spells CASSSSGGPQETQYF. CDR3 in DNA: TGTGCCAGCAGCTCTAGCGGGGGGCCACAAGAGACCCAGTACTTC.

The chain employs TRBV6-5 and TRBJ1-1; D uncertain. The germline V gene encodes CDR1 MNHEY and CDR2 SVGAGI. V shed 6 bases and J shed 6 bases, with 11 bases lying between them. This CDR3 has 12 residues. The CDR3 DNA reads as TGTGCCAGCAGCCATCGGGGATCTGAAGCTTTCTTT. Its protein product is CASSHRGSEAFF.

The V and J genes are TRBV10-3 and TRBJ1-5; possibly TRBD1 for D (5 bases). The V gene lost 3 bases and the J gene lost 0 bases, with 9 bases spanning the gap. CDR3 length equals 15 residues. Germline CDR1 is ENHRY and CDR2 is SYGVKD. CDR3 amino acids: CAISDGGYSNQPQHF. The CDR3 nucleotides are TGTGCCATCAGTGACGGGGGGTATAGCAATCAGCCCCAGCATTTT.

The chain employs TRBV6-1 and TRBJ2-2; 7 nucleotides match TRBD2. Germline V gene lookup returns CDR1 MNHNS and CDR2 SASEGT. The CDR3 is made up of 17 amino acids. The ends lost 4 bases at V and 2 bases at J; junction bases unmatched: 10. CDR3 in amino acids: CASSALGGGENTGELFF. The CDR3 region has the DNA TGTGCCAGCAGTGCCCTTGGCGGGGGAGAAAACACCGGGGAGCTGTTTTTT.

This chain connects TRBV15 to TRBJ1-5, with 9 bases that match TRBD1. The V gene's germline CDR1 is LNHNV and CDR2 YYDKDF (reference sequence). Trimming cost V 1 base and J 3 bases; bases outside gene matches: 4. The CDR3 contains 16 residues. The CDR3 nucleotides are TGTGCCACCAGCAGAGCGGACAGGGGTTTCAATCAGCCCCAGCATTTT. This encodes CATSRADRGFNQPQHF.

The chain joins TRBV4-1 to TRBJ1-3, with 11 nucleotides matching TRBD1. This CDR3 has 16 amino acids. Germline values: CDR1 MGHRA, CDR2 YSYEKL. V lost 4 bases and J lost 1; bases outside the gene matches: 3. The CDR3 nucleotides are TGCGCCAGCAGCCGCGGGACAGGGGGTTCTGGAAACACCATATATTTT. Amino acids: CASSRGTGGSGNTIYF.